One and the same sample provided the 25 T cell receptor beta chains below, sequenced in a study of a mutant IDH1 vaccine in newly diagnosed glioma. The protocol was immunoSEQ multiplex PCR, while the TCRdb copy is restricted to in-frame clones and leaves out a portion. The sample yields about 38,000 clones, approximately 80% seen once. These receptors' targets are unknown. Time point indicated: week 5, during vaccination. The investigators gave 300 ug of mutant IDH1 20-mer peptide in each vaccine dose, together with topical imiquimod. The starting material was PBMCs, obtained from a glioma patient whose treatment included an IDH1 peptide vaccine. These receptors were taken from a man in his forties or fifties with glioma.

The J gene is TRBJ2-3, the V gene TRBV9; D may correspond to TRBD1 or TRBD2 (5 bases each). This CDR3 spans 14 amino acids. The V end was cut by 2 bases, the J end by 6 bases, with 13 bases between. Germline CDR1 SGDLS, CDR2 YYNGEE. The CDR3 here is CASSVGTHLDTQYF. The CDR3 DNA reads TGTGCCAGCAGCGTCGGGACCCACCTCGATACGCAGTATTTT.

The CDR3 loop is CASSYQAGTDTQYF. CDR3 bases: TGCGCCAGCAGCTATCAGGCGGGCACAGATACGCAGTATTTT. The chain carries TRBV5-1 and TRBJ2-3; D gene ambiguous. Trimming took 3 bases from V and 1 from J, leaving 9 bases between them. The CDR3 sequence is 14 residues long. Per germline, CDR1 SGHRS and CDR2 YFSETQ.

V and J are TRBV27 and TRBJ1-5; D call uncertain. The CDR3 extends over 17 amino acids. V was cut by 6 bases and J by 0 bases, with 18 bases left in between. In germline, CDR1 is MNHEY, CDR2 SMNVEV (reference sequence). The CDR3 DNA is TGTGCCAGCAGGCGCCTCGACGGTTCTTATAGCAATCAGCCCCAGCATTTT. It codes for CASRRLDGSYSNQPQHF.

The V and J genes are TRBV9 and TRBJ2-6; 8 nucleotides match TRBD1. CDR1 is SGDLS and CDR2 is YYNGEE in the germline V gene. This CDR3 is 19 amino acids long. With V trimmed by 4 bases and J by 0 bases, 12 bases remained unmatched. As DNA, the CDR3 is TGTGCCAGCAGCCCAGAGGGCAGGGGGCGACACTCTGGGGCCAACGTCCTGACTTTC. This encodes CASSPEGRGRHSGANVLTF.

This chain connects TRBV6-1 to TRBJ1-1; the D is unclear. This CDR3 spans 12 amino acids. V lost 5 bases to trimming and J lost 3 bases, with 7 bases between them. Per the germline V gene, CDR1 is MNHNS and CDR2 is SASEGT. CDR3 amino acids: CASSQAYTEAFF. In nucleotides, the CDR3 is TGTGCCAGCAGTCAGGCCTACACTGAAGCTTTCTTT.

The chain is built from TRBV9 and TRBJ1-3; D not resolved. V lost 0 bases, J lost 1 base, and 5 bases lay in between. This CDR3 spans 14 amino acids. The germline CDR1 and CDR2 sequences are SGDLS and YYNGEE. The CDR3 loop is CASSVGMSGNTIYF. For the CDR3, the DNA is TGTGCCAGCAGCGTAGGAATGTCTGGAAACACCATATATTTT. The variable domain in full, completed from reference TRBV9 and TRBJ1-3, reads DSGVTQTPKHLITATGQRVTLRCSPRSGDLSVYWYQQSLDQGLQFLIQYYNGEERAKGNILERFSAQQFPDLHSELNLSSLELGDSALYFCASSVGMSGNTIYFGEGSWLTVV.

This chain links TRBV5-1 with TRBJ1-2; TRBD1 matches 9 bases. V lost 7 bases, J lost 6 bases, and 1 base stayed unmatched. The V gene's germline CDR1 is SGHRS and CDR2 YFSETQ. This CDR3 is 11 amino acids long. The chain's CDR3 is CASGTGNGYTF. CDR3 bases: TGCGCCAGCGGGACAGGGAATGGCTACACCTTC.

The chain recombines TRBV6-5 with TRBJ2-1, with TRBD1 matching over 9 bases. The CDR3 has 15 residues. With 6 bases clipped from V and 5 bases from J, the junction kept 8 bases outside the gene matches. The germline gives CDR1 MNHEY, CDR2 SVGAGI. The DNA for the CDR3 is TGTGCCAGCAGGGAACAGGGGGCGTATAACAATGAGCAGTTCTTC. Translation gives CASREQGAYNNEQFF.

This rearrangement joins TRBV4-2 to TRBJ2-7; D might be TRBD1 (7 bases). Per the germline V gene, CDR1 is LGHNA and CDR2 is YNFKEQ. The CDR3 is 14 amino acids. Trimming cost V 1 base and J 4 bases, with 11 bases left between them. CDR3 loop: CASSQAQGGYEQYF. The CDR3 DNA reads TGTGCCAGCAGCCAAGCCCAGGGGGGTTACGAGCAGTACTTC.

The chain carries TRBV10-1 and TRBJ1-1; TRBD1 agrees at 7 bases. This CDR3 spans 14 amino acids. Germline CDR1 and CDR2: WNHNN and SYGVQD (reference sequence). The V and J ends lost 3 bases and 6 bases, in that order; junction bases with no gene match: 7. The CDR3 is CASSDPGQAAEAFF. In nucleotides, the CDR3 is TGCGCCAGCAGTGACCCCGGACAGGCCGCTGAAGCTTTCTTT.

The chain is built from TRBV5-1 and TRBJ1-4; 12 bases align to TRBD1. Germline CDR1 is SGHRS and CDR2 is YFSETQ. The CDR3 loop spans 16 amino acids. The J segment lost 7 bases and the V segment lost 0 bases, leaving 4 bases of the junction unmatched. CDR3 region: CASSLGDRGRGEKLFF. CDR3 sequence (DNA): TGCGCCAGCAGCTTGGGGGACAGGGGGCGAGGTGAAAAACTGTTTTTT. The full variable domain, its missing parts supplied by reference TRBV5-1 and TRBJ1-4, is KAGVTQTPRYLIKTRGQQVTLSCSPISGHRSVSWYQQTPGQGLQFLFEYFSETQRNKGNFPGRFSGRQFSNSRSEMNVSTLELGDSALYLCASSLGDRGRGEKLFFGSGTQLSVL.

This chain uses TRBV6-5 with TRBJ1-1, with TRBD1 as a possible D gene (5 bases). V lost 2 bases to trimming and J lost 1 base, with 11 bases between them. Germline-derived CDR1 and CDR2 are MNHEY and SVGAGI. The CDR3 sequence is 15 residues long. CDR3 in DNA: TGTGCCAGCAGTTACGGGGAGAGGGGGAACACTGAAGCTTTCTTT. Translated, it gives CASSYGERGNTEAFF.

The chain couples TRBV5-4 to TRBJ1-4, with D uncertain. CDR1 SGHNT and CDR2 YYREEE come from the germline V gene (reference sequence). V was trimmed by 4 bases and J by 0 bases, leaving 10 bases between them. The CDR3 has 15 amino acids. This CDR3 is CASSVTGTTNEKLFF. In nucleotides, the CDR3 is TGTGCCAGCAGCGTGACCGGGACAACTAATGAAAAACTGTTTTTT.

The chain carries TRBV25-1 and TRBJ1-2; D ambiguous. This CDR3 has 12 residues. Germline V gene data show CDR1 as MGHDK and CDR2 as SYGVNS. Trimming took off 6 bases at V and 7 bases at J, with 12 bases between the two ends. The CDR3 region has the DNA TGTGCCAGCAGCGAGGACGTCTCTGGCTACACCTTC. This translates into CASSEDVSGYTF.

V gene TRBV29-1 combines with J gene TRBJ2-7; the D call may be TRBD1 or TRBD2 (5 bases each). In germline, CDR1 is SQVTM, CDR2 ANQGSEA. Trimming took off 4 bases at V and 7 bases at J, with 17 bases between the two ends. CDR3 length: 13 residues. In DNA, the CDR3 is TGCAGCGTTGCGGGACCCCCTGTTTGGGAGCAGTACTTC. Protein sequence: CSVAGPPVWEQYF.

This clone has only one observation. The rearrangement joins TRBV29-1 to TRBJ1-2; the D is unclear. The CDR3 is 13 amino acids. The V gene's germline CDR1 is SQVTM and CDR2 ANQGSEA. The ends were cut back, 7 bases at V and 4 bases at J, with 16 bases in the middle. CDR3 amino acids: CSALGGIGYGYTF. CDR3 bases: TGCAGCGCCCTAGGTGGTATTGGCTATGGCTACACCTTC.

The chain couples TRBV2 to TRBJ1-2; D is possibly TRBD1 (5 bases). In germline, CDR1 is SNHLY, CDR2 FYNNEI. CDR3 length: 16 amino acids. V was cut by 6 bases and J by 5 bases, with 22 bases left in between. The CDR3 reads CASSLESLGPGYGYTF. Here the CDR3 DNA reads TGTGCCAGCAGCCTCGAATCTTTGGGGCCGGGGTATGGCTACACCTTC.

In this sample, this clone turned up once. This rearrangement joins TRBV13 to TRBJ1-6; D possibly corresponds to TRBD1 (5 bases). Trimming shortened V by 0 bases and J by 9 bases, and 12 bases separated the two germline ends. Germline V gene data show CDR1 as PRHDT and CDR2 as FYEKMQ (reference sequence). The CDR3 loop spans 15 amino acids. The CDR3 loop reads CASSLGAGGSSPLHF. CDR3 nucleotide sequence: TGTGCCAGCAGCTTAGGGGCCGGGGGGAGTTCACCCCTCCACTTT.

The J gene is TRBJ2-1, the V gene TRBV27; TRBD2 matches at 8 bases. The CDR3 runs 12 residues. Per germline, CDR1 MNHEY and CDR2 SMNVEV (reference sequence). J gave up 10 bases and V 3 bases, and 2 bases lay outside the gene matches. CDR3 sequence (DNA): TGTGCCAGCAGTTTGTCGGGGGGGGAGCAGTTCTTC. As protein: CASSLSGGEQFF.

The rearrangement joins TRBV10-3 to TRBJ2-7, with D perhaps matching TRBD1 (5 bases). The V and J ends lost 6 bases and 4 bases respectively, with 10 bases between them. This CDR3 is built from 12 residues. CDR1 and CDR2 from the germline V gene are ENHRY and SYGVKD. The CDR3 protein is CAIRGPTYEQYF. CDR3 in DNA: TGTGCCATCAGGGGGCCGACTTACGAGCAGTACTTC.

The chain employs TRBV15 and TRBJ2-2, with D possibly being TRBD1 or TRBD2 (6 bases each). The CDR3 has 16 amino acids. Trimming shortened V by 3 bases and J by 8 bases, and 19 bases separated the two germline ends. Germline loops: CDR1 LNHNV, CDR2 YYDKDF (reference sequence). DNA of the CDR3: TGTGCCACCAGCAGGGGGGTCTACGGGGGCGGAGGGGAGCTGTTTTTT. Its translation: CATSRGVYGGGGELFF.

The chain combines TRBV4-1 with TRBJ2-2; TRBD1 matches 12 bases. The V and J ends lost 8 bases and 0 bases, in that order; junction bases with no gene match: 10. Germline V gene lookup returns CDR1 MGHRA and CDR2 YSYEKL. There are 18 residues in the CDR3. The CDR3 sequence: CASGTGTGGTANTGELFF. CDR3 bases: TGCGCCAGCGGCACCGGGACAGGGGGCACCGCGAACACCGGGGAGCTGTTTTTT.

This clone was counted a single time. The rearrangement links TRBV27 to TRBJ2-2; 10 bases are shared with TRBD2. The V and J ends lost 8 bases and 7 bases, in that order; junction bases with no gene match: 13. CDR3 length: 16 residues. Germline CDR1 MNHEY, CDR2 SMNVEV (reference sequence). CDR3 DNA sequence: TGTGCCAGCTTACAAGGCAGCGGGGGGGCGGTCGGGGAGCTGTTTTTT. Amino acid sequence: CASLQGSGGAVGELFF.

Details on this clone: Germline is not matched at one junction end, which may reflect a read error. This rearrangement joins TRBV29-1 to TRBJ2-5, with D unclear. Per germline, CDR1 SQVTM and CDR2 ANQGSEA. The CDR3 extends over 10 amino acids. The CDR3 here is CSGEGQTQYF. In DNA, the CDR3 is TGCAGCGGTGAAGGACAGACCCAGTACTTC. Looking up the rest from reference TRBV29-1 and TRBJ2-5 gives the full variable domain: SAVISQKPSRDICQRGTSLTIQCQVDSQVTMMFWYRQQPGQSLTLIATANQGSEATYESGFVIDKFPISRPNLTFSTLTVSNMSPEDSSIYLCSGEGQTQYFGPGTRLLVL.

CDR3 in DNA: TGCGCCAGCAGCAAACAGGGAACGGGAGAAAAACTGTTTTTT. Its translation: CASSKQGTGEKLFF. This chain links TRBV5-1 with TRBJ1-4; D is possibly TRBD1 (6 bases). The CDR3 has 14 residues. V was shortened by 4 bases and J by 8 bases, with 15 bases between the two germline ends. CDR1 is SGHRS, CDR2 YFSETQ, per germline.